A selection of T cell receptor beta chains follows, all from one sample in a study of blood T cell repertoires in COVID-19. The assay was immunoSEQ multiplex PCR, and TCRdb's table has in-frame clones only and misses some. The sample has some 420,000 clones, approximately 92% seen once. The sequencing input was PBMCs or T cells enriched from blood (not recorded which). These receptors came from a man aged 25-45 years who had recovered from COVID-19. CDR3s leave out the opening cysteine and the closing phenylalanine or tryptophan.

V gene	J gene	CDR3 protein
TRBV10-2	TRBJ1-2	ASRQGEGGYT
TRBV19	TRBJ2-2	ASSIQGIGELF
TRBV30	TRBJ2-2	ANIRNRGKASGELF
TRBV5-1	TRBJ2-7	ASSSGPGGSYEQY
TRBV28	TRBJ1-5	ASRTPTGRNQPQH
TRBV4-1	TRBJ2-3	ASSYQTTSTDTQY
TRBV30	TRBJ2-1	AWSRGREGFNEQF
TRBV10-3	TRBJ2-2	AISLGGSNTGELF
TRBV19	TRBJ2-1	ASRHVTGPNEQF
TRBV28	TRBJ1-2	ASRHGTGDGYT
TRBV11-2	TRBJ2-7	ASSMGTSGSYEQY
TRBV5-1	TRBJ2-5	ASQGSGQETQY
TRBV7-9	TRBJ2-1	ASSLAGGPSEQF
TRBV19	TRBJ2-7	ASSLDRAREQY
TRBV27	TRBJ2-4	ASSFGGAKNIQY
TRBV27	TRBJ1-4	ASSLSPQGPRLF
TRBV5-1	TRBJ1-5	ASSLGTGNNQPQH
TRBV2	TRBJ2-1	AILAGVVPYNEQF
TRBV15	TRBJ1-2	ATSRDGYGYT
TRBV5-1	TRBJ2-3	ASSNGLAGSTDTQY
TRBV5-1	TRBJ2-2	ASRFSGELF
TRBV7-9	TRBJ2-3	ASSAPGLALGDGAQY
TRBV30	TRBJ2-7	AWSVQVSYEQY
TRBV28	TRBJ1-2	ASIEVSGLNEGYT
TRBV10-3	TRBJ1-1	AIRAGGARTEAF
TRBV29-1	TRBJ2-7	SVEGQGANEQY
TRBV19	TRBJ1-1	ASSSWTVSVITEAF
TRBV11-2	TRBJ2-1	ASSLESVQPF
TRBV20-1	TRBJ2-1	SASGGRAFGEQF
TRBV25-1	TRBJ1-2	ASSDGSYGYT
TRBV16	TRBJ1-5	ASSLAGQGNNQPQH
TRBV28	TRBJ2-3	ASSLGTAPFRTINDPY
TRBV12-3/TRBV12-4	TRBJ2-3	ASSEAADTQY
TRBV6-5	TRBJ2-1	ASSYTGGNEQF